The rows below give T cell receptor beta chains drawn from one sample of a study of cytomegalovirus exposure and HLA in healthy donors. The data were produced by immunoSEQ multiplex PCR, yet TCRdb's version contains in-frame clones alone and is incomplete. Of about 130,000 clones in the sample, about 87% were seen once. Sequencing was carried out using PBMCs. The receptors were gathered from a woman aged 25 to 39 in good health and CMV-seronegative. Both conserved end residues are part of each CDR3. The D gene is left open where the match is weak. Where a row states a size, it is once, few, many or the class of an expanded clone; other rows omit it.

len: 15; v_gene: TRBV18; d_gene: TRBD1; abundance: once; j_gene: TRBJ2-7; CDR3nt: TGTGCCAGCTCACCTTCGGACAGGTGGACCTACGAGCAGTACTTC; CDR3aa: CASSPSDRWTYEQYF
len: 18; v_gene: TRBV5-8; d_gene: TRBD2; abundance: .; j_gene: TRBJ2-2; CDR3nt: TGTGCCAGCAGCTACGGTGGGACTAGCGGGAGTGTCACCGGGGAGCTGTTTTTT; CDR3aa: CASSYGGTSGSVTGELFF
len: 16; v_gene: TRBV6-6; d_gene: TRBD2; abundance: once; j_gene: TRBJ2-1; CDR3nt: TGTGCCAGCAGAAACCGACTAGCGGGGGGCGGGAATGAGCAGTTCTTC; CDR3aa: CASRNRLAGGGNEQFF
len: 17; v_gene: TRBV4-1; d_gene: .; abundance: .; j_gene: TRBJ2-1; CDR3nt: TGCGCCAGCAGCCGGATAGGAGGGACGGCATCCGGGAATGAGCAGTTCTTC; CDR3aa: CASSRIGGTASGNEQFF
len: 16; v_gene: TRBV7-9; d_gene: TRBD1; abundance: .; j_gene: TRBJ1-2; CDR3nt: TGTTCCAGCAGCTCAGCGACAGGGGCGCTGGTCTATGGCTACACCTTC; CDR3aa: CSSSSATGALVYGYTF
len: 16; v_gene: TRBV7-7; d_gene: .; abundance: .; j_gene: TRBJ2-2; CDR3nt: TGTGCCAGCAGCTTAAATATTGAGCGAAACACCGGGGAGCTGTTTTTT; CDR3aa: CASSLNIERNTGELFF
len: 15; v_gene: TRBV7-9; d_gene: TRBD1; abundance: .; j_gene: TRBJ2-7; CDR3nt: TGTGCCAGCAGCTCACAACCGGGACAGCCCTACGAGCAGTACTTC; CDR3aa: CASSSQPGQPYEQYF
len: 12; v_gene: TRBV30; d_gene: .; abundance: .; j_gene: TRBJ1-5; CDR3nt: TGTGCCTGGAGTGATTCAAGCCGGCCCCAGCATTTT; CDR3aa: CAWSDSSRPQHF
len: 17; v_gene: TRBV28; d_gene: TRBD2; abundance: .; j_gene: TRBJ2-1; CDR3nt: TGTGCCAGCAGTTTATCCACCGGGAGGGGTGGTTACAATGAGCAGTTCTTC; CDR3aa: CASSLSTGRGGYNEQFF
len: 13; v_gene: TRBV9; d_gene: .; abundance: .; j_gene: TRBJ1-2; CDR3nt: TGTGCCAGCAGCCGACAACAGTCTGGAGGCTACACCTTC; CDR3aa: CASSRQQSGGYTF
len: 16; v_gene: TRBV5-4; d_gene: TRBD2; abundance: .; j_gene: TRBJ2-3; CDR3nt: TGTGCCAGCAGCTTGGCCGGGGGGGGGCCAGCAGATACGCAGTATTTT; CDR3aa: CASSLAGGGPADTQYF
len: 17; v_gene: TRBV5-1; d_gene: TRBD2; abundance: .; j_gene: TRBJ2-2; CDR3nt: TGCGCCAGCAGCTTGTGGCAGGCCGCGGGAGACACCGGGGAGCTGTTTTTT; CDR3aa: CASSLWQAAGDTGELFF
len: 12; v_gene: TRBV29-1; d_gene: .; abundance: .; j_gene: TRBJ2-7; CDR3nt: TGCAGCGTAAAGGAGGGCGCCTACGAGCAGTACTTC; CDR3aa: CSVKEGAYEQYF
len: 11; v_gene: TRBV19; d_gene: TRBD1; abundance: .; j_gene: TRBJ1-1; CDR3nt: TGTGCCAGTACTGAACAGGGGGGCGCTTTCTTT; CDR3aa: CASTEQGGAFF
len: 14; v_gene: TRBV5-1; d_gene: TRBD2; abundance: .; j_gene: TRBJ2-5; CDR3nt: TGCGCCAGCAGCCCGGGGGGAGGACAAGAGACCCAGTACTTC; CDR3aa: CASSPGGGQETQYF
len: 16; v_gene: TRBV18; d_gene: .; abundance: .; j_gene: TRBJ2-1; CDR3nt: TGTGCCAGCTCACCCACGGGCAGGAGGGATTACAATGAGCAGTTCTTC; CDR3aa: CASSPTGRRDYNEQFF
len: 18; v_gene: TRBV28; d_gene: TRBD2; abundance: .; j_gene: TRBJ2-2; CDR3nt: TGTGCCAGCAAAAGGGGACTAGCGGGGGGAACATACACCGGGGAGCTGTTTTTT; CDR3aa: CASKRGLAGGTYTGELFF
len: 14; v_gene: TRBV7-8; d_gene: .; abundance: .; j_gene: TRBJ2-7; CDR3nt: TGTGCCAGCAGCTCCGGGGGGACAACCTACGAGCAGTACTTC; CDR3aa: CASSSGGTTYEQYF
len: 16; v_gene: TRBV5-1; d_gene: .; abundance: few; j_gene: TRBJ2-2; CDR3nt: TGCGCCAGCAGCTTGAAGGGCGGGGGCGACACCGGGGAGCTGTTTTTT; CDR3aa: CASSLKGGGDTGELFF